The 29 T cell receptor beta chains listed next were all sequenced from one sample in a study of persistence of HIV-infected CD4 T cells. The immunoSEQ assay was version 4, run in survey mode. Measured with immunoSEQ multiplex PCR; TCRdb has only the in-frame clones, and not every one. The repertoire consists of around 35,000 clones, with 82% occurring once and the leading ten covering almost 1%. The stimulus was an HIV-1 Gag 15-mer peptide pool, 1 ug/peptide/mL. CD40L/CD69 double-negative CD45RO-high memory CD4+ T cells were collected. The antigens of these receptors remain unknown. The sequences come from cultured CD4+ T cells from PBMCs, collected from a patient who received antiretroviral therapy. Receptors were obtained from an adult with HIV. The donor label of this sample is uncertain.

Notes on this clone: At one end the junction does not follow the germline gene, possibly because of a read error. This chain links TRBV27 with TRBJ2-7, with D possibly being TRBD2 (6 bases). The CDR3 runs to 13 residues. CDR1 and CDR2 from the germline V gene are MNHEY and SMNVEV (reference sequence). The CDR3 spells CATSFRGSGEQYF. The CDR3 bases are TGTGCCACCAGTTTCCGGGGGTCGGGCGAGCAGTACTTC.

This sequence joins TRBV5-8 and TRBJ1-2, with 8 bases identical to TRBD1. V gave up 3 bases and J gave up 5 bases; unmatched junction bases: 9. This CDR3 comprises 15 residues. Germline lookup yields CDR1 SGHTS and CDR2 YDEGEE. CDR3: CASSSGTGLIYGYTF. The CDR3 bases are TGTGCCAGCAGCTCTGGGACAGGATTAATATATGGCTACACCTTC. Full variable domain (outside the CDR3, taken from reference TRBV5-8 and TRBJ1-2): EAGVTQSPTHLIKTRGQQATLRCSPISGHTSVYWYQQALGLGLQFLLWYDEGEERNRGNFPPRFSGRQFPNYSSELNVNALELEDSALYLCASSSGTGLIYGYTFGSGTRLTVV.

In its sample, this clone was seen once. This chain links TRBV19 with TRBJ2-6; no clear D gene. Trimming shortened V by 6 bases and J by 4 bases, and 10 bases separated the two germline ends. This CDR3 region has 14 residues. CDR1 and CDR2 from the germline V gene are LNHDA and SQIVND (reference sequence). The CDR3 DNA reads TGTGCCAGTAGGCGGAAAACCGGGGCCAACGTCCTGACTTTC. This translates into CASRRKTGANVLTF.

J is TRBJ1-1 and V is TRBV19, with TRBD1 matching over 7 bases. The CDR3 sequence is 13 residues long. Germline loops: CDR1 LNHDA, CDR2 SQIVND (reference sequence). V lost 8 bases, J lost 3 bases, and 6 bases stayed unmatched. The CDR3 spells CASSITGDTEAFF. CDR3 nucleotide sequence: TGTGCCAGTTCTATTACAGGGGACACTGAAGCTTTCTTT.

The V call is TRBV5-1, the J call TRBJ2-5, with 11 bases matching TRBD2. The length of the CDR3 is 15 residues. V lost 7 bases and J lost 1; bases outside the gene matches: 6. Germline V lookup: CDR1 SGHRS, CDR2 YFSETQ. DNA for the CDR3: TGCGCCAGCTCGCTAGCGGGGGGATTCCAAGAGACCCAGTACTTC. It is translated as CASSLAGGFQETQYF.

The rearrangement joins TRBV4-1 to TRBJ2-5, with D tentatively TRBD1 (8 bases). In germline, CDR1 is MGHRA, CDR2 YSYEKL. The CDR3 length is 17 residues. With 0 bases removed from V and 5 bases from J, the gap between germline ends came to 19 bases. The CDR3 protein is CASSQDRRTGRGETQYF. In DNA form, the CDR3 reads TGCGCCAGCAGCCAAGATCGAAGGACAGGGAGGGGGGAGACCCAGTACTTC.

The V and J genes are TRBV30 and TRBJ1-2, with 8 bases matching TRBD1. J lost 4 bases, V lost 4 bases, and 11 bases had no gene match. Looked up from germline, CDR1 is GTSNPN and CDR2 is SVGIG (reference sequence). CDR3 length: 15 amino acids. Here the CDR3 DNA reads TGTGCCTGGACCTCGACAGGGGCTGGTGTCTATGGCTACACCTTC. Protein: CAWTSTGAGVYGYTF.

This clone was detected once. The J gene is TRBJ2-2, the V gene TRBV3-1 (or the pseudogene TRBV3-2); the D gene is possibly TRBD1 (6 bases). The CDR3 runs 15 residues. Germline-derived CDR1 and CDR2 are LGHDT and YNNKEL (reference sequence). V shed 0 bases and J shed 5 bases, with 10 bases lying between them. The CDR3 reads CASSQEAGQTGELFF. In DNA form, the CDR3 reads TGTGCCAGCAGCCAAGAAGCCGGACAGACCGGGGAGCTGTTTTTT.

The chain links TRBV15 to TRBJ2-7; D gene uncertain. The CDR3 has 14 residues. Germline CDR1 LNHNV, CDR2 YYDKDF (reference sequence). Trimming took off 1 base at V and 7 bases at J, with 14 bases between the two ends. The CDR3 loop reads CATSRGPHAREQYV. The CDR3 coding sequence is TGTGCCACCAGCAGAGGACCTCATGCCCGGGAGCAGTACGTC.

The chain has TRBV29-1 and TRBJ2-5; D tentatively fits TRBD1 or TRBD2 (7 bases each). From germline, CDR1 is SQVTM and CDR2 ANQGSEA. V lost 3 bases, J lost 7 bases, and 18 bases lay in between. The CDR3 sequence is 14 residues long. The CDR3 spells CSVDQLPGGGTQYF. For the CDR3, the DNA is TGCAGCGTTGATCAGCTCCCAGGGGGGGGGACCCAGTACTTC.

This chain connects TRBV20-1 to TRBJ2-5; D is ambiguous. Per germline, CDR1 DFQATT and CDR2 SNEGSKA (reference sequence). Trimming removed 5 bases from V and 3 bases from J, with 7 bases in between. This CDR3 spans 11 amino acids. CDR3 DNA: TGCAGTGCTTCCCCGGAAGAGACCCAGTACTTC. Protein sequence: CSASPEETQYF.

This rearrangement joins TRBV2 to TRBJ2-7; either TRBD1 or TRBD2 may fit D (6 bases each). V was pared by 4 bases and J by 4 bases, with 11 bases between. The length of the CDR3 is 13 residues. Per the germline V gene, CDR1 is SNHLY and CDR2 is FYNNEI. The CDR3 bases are TGTGCCAGCAGTGCGGGGGACATTTACGAGCAGTACTTC. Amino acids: CASSAGDIYEQYF.

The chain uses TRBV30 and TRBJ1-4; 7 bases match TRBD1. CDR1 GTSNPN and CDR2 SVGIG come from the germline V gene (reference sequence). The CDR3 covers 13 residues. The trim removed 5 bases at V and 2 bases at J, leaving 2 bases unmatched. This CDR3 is CAWAGQTNEKLFF. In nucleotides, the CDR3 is TGTGCCTGGGCGGGACAGACTAATGAAAAACTGTTTTTT.

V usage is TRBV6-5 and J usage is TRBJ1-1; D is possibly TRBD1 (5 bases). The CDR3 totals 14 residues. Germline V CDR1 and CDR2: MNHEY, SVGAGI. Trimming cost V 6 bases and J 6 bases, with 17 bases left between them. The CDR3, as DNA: TGTGCCAGCAGGGGTACAGGAGCCAGCGCTGAAGCTTTCTTT. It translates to CASRGTGASAEAFF.

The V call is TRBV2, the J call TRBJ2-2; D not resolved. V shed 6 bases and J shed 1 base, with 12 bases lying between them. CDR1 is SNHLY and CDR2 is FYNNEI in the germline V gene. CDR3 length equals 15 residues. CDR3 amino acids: CASRALLRNTGELFF. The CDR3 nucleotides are TGTGCCAGCAGAGCTCTCCTTAGGAACACCGGGGAGCTGTTTTTT.

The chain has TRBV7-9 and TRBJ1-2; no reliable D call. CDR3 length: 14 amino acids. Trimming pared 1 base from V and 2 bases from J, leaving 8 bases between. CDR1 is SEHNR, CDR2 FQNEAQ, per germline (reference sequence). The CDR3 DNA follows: TGTGCCAGCAGCTTAGGACCCGTAAACTATGGCTACACCTTC. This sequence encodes CASSLGPVNYGYTF.

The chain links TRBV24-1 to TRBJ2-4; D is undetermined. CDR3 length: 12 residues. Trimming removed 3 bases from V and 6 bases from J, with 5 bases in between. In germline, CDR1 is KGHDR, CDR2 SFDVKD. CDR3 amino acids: CATSDNLNIQYF. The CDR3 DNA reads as TGTGCCACCAGTGATAACTTAAACATTCAGTACTTC.

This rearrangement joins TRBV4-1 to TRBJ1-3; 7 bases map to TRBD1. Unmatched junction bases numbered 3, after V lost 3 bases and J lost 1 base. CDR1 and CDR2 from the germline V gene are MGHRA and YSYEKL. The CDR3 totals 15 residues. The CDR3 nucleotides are TGCGCCAGCAGCCAGGAACAGGGGTCTGGAAACACCATATATTTT. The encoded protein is CASSQEQGSGNTIYF.

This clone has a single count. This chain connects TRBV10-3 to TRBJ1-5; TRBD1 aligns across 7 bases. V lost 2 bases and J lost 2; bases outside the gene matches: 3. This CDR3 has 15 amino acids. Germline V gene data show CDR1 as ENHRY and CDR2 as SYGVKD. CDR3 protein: CAISEGGGGNQPQHF. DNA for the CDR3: TGTGCCATCAGTGAGGGAGGGGGCGGCAATCAGCCCCAGCATTTT.

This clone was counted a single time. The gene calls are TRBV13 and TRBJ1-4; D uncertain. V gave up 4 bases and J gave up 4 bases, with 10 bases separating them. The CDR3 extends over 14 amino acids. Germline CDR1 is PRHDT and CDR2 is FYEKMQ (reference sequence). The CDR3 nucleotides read TGTGCCAGCAGCTCCATGGGCGTTAATGAAAAACTGTTTTTT. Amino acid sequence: CASSSMGVNEKLFF.

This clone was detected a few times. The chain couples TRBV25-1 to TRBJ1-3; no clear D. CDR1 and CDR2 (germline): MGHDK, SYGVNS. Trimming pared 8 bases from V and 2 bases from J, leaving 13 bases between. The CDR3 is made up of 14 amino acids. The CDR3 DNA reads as TGTGCCAGCGCTCCGCGTGAAGCTGGAAACACCATATATTTT. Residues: CASAPREAGNTIYF.

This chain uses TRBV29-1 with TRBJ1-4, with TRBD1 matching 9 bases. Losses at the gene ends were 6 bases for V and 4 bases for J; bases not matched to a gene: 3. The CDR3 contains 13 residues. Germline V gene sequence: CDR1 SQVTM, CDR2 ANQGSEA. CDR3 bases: TGCAGCGTCGGACAGGGGAATAATGAAAAACTGTTTTTT. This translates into CSVGQGNNEKLFF.

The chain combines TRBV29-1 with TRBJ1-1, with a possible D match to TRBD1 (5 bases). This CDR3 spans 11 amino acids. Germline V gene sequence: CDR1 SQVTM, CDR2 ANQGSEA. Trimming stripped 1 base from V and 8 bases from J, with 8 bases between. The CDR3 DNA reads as TGCAGCGTTGAAGGACAGTCCGAAGCTTTCTTT. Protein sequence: CSVEGQSEAFF.

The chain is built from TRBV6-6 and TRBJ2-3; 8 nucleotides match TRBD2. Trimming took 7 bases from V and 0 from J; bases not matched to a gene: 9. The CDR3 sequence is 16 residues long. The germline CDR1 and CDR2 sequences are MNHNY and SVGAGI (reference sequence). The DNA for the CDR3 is TGTGCCAGCATCCTAAGGGCGGGGGGAAGCACAGATACGCAGTATTTT. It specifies CASILRAGGSTDTQYF.

In DNA form, the CDR3 reads TGTGCCAGCAGGCCGGACCAGGGGGCAGGTGGCAATCAGCCCCAGCATTTT. Residues: CASRPDQGAGGNQPQHF. The chain links TRBV27 to TRBJ1-5, with TRBD1 matching 8 bases. J lost 2 bases, V lost 6 bases, and 12 bases had no gene match. This CDR3 spans 17 amino acids. Germline V lookup: CDR1 MNHEY, CDR2 SMNVEV (reference sequence).

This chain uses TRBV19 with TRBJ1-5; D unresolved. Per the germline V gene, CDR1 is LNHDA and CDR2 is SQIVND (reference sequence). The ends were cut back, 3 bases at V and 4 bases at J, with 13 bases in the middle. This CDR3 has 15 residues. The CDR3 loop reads CASSIPRALNQPQHF. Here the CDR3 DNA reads TGTGCCAGTAGTATCCCGCGGGCTTTGAATCAGCCCCAGCATTTT.

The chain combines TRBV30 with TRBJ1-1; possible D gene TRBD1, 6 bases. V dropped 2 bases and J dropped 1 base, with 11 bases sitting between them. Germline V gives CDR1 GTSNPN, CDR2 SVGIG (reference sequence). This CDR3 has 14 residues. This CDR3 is CAWSFGTRNTEAFF. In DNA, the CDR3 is TGTGCCTGGAGTTTCGGGACAAGGAACACTGAAGCTTTCTTT. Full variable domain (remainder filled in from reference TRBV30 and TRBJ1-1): SQTIHQWPATLVQPVGSPLSLECTVEGTSNPNLYWYRQAAGRGLQLLFYSVGIGQISSEVPQNLSASRPQDRQFILSSKKLLLSDSGFYLCAWSFGTRNTEAFFGQGTRLTVV.

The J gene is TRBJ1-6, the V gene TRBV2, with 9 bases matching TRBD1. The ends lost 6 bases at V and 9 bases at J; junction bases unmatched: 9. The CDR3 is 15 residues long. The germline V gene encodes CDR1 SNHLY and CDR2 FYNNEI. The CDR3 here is CASSLETGGGSPLHF. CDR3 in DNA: TGTGCCAGCAGCTTAGAGACAGGGGGAGGTTCACCCCTCCACTTT.

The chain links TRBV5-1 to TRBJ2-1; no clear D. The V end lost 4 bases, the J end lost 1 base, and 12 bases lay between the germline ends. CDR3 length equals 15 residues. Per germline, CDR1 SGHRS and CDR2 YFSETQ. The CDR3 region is CASSPPLGSYNEQFF. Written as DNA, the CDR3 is TGCGCCAGCAGCCCGCCATTGGGTTCCTACAATGAGCAGTTCTTC. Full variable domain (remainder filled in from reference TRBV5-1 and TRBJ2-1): KAGVTQTPRYLIKTRGQQVTLSCSPISGHRSVSWYQQTPGQGLQFLFEYFSETQRNKGNFPGRFSGRQFSNSRSEMNVSTLELGDSALYLCASSPPLGSYNEQFFGPGTRLTVL.